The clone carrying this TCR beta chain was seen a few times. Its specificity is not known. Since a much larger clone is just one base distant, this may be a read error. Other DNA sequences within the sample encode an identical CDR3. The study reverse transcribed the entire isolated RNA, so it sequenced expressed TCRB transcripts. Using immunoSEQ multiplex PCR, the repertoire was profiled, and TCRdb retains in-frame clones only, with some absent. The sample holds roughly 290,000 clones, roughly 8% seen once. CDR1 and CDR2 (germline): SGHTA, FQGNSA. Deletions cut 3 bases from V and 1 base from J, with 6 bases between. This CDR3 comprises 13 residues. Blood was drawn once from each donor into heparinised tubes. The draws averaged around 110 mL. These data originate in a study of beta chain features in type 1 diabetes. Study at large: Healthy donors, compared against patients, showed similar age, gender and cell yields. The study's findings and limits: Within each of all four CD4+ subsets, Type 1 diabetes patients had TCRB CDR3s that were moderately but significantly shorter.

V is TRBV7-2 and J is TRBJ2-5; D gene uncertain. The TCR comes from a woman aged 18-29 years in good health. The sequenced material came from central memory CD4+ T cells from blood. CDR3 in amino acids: CASSFGPQETQYF. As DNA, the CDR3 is TGTGCCAGCAGCTTCGGACCCCAAGAGACCCAGTACTTC.